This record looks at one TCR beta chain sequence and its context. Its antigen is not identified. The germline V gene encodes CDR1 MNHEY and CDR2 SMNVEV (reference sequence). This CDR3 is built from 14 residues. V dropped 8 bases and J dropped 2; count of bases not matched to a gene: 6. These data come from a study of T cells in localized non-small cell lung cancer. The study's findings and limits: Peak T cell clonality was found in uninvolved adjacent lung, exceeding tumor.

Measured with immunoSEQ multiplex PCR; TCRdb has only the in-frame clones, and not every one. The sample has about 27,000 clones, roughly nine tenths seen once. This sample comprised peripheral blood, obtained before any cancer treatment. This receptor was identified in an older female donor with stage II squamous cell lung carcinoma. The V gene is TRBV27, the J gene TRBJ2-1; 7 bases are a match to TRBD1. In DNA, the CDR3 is TGTGCCAGCGCCGAAGGGACAGCCTACAATGAGCAGTTCTTC. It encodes CASAEGTAYNEQFF.